The rows below give T cell receptor beta chains drawn from one sample of a study of CD8 T cells in Susac syndrome. TCRdb ran MiXCR on the immunoSEQ multiplex PCR reads and lists one entry per CDR3 protein. The data contain approximately 120,000 distinct CDR3 sequences, around 92% of them seen just once; the ten biggest clones take up 0.12%. The sequenced material came from CD8+ T cells from PBMCs. These receptors were collected from a human donor in good health. The CDR3 runs from the conserved cysteine through the conserved F or W. Each record gives: V gene, clone size, J gene, CDR3 protein. For some rows the clone size is stated as once, few or many, or as a class when expanded; others skip it.

V: TRBV18; size: -; J: TRBJ2-1; CDR3: CASSPPDPTLAGGRSYNEQFF
V: TRBV29-1; size: once; J: TRBJ2-3; CDR3: CSVMTSGITDTQYF
V: TRBV6-2/TRBV6-3; size: -; J: TRBJ1-1; CDR3: CASSFSSTLAERSTEAFF
V: TRBV5-6; size: few; J: TRBJ2-7; CDR3: CASSRGDSHEQYF
V: TRBV2; size: -; J: TRBJ2-7; CDR3: CARGQGPGVYEQYF
V: TRBV2; size: few; J: TRBJ2-1; CDR3: CASGSFNEQFF
V: TRBV19; size: -; J: TRBJ1-5; CDR3: CASSTTGGSNQPQHF
V: TRBV10-3; size: -; J: TRBJ1-1; CDR3: CAISGTGDTEAFF
V: TRBV6-5; size: -; J: TRBJ2-1; CDR3: CASSYSSVNEQFF
V: TRBV20-1; size: -; J: TRBJ2-7; CDR3: CSARDPATVYEQYF
V: TRBV11-2; size: -; J: TRBJ2-7; CDR3: CASSLAGGRDEQYF
V: TRBV20-1; size: -; J: TRBJ1-5; CDR3: CSATRTGGDQPQHF
V: TRBV6-2/TRBV6-3; size: -; J: TRBJ1-2; CDR3: CASSYAPGRRGYTF
V: TRBV4-2; size: few; J: TRBJ2-7; CDR3: CASAGGYEQYF
V: TRBV6-2/TRBV6-3; size: -; J: TRBJ2-1; CDR3: CASSLRGTSGSSYNEQFF
V: TRBV19; size: once; J: TRBJ2-6; CDR3: CASINSGANVLTF
V: TRBV10-2; size: -; J: TRBJ1-2; CDR3: CASSPYRTDGYTF
V: TRBV7-9; size: -; J: TRBJ1-4; CDR3: CASSLMGQGAEKLFF
V: TRBV9; size: -; J: TRBJ2-1; CDR3: CASSPAPRGPNEQFF
V: TRBV9; size: -; J: TRBJ2-3; CDR3: CASSVADSAGNTDTQYF
V: TRBV6-5; size: -; J: TRBJ1-1; CDR3: CASSYSNGRGTEAFF